The 21 T cell receptor beta chains presented below share a single source sample, sequenced in a study of Graves' ophthalmopathy and Graves' hyperthyroidism. CDR3 regions of TCR beta were amplified from RNA transcripts. RT-PCR in the first round used HTBI primers; a second-round multiplex PCR followed. TCRdb processed the multiplex PCR reads anew with MiXCR; each CDR3 protein has one entry. Seen here are hundreds of thousands of distinct CDR3 sequences, around 50% observed once, and the top ten hold around 43%. The specimen was peripheral blood. All receptors come from an adult man with Graves' ophthalmopathy.

V usage is TRBV10-3 and J usage is TRBJ2-1; 14 bases map to TRBD2. This CDR3 contains 16 residues. The V and J ends lost 8 bases and 5 bases, in that order; junction bases with no gene match: 8. Germline CDR1 ENHRY, CDR2 SYGVKD. CDR3 protein: CAIASGTSGGNNEQFF. The CDR3 nucleotides read TGTGCCATCGCTTCAGGGACTAGCGGGGGAAACAATGAGCAGTTCTTC.

V and J are TRBV20-1 and TRBJ2-7; TRBD2 agrees at 11 bases. Germline V CDR1 and CDR2: DFQATT, SNEGSKA (reference sequence). The V gene end was trimmed by 3 bases and the J gene end by 2 bases; junction bases not matched to a gene: 3. The CDR3 is 14 residues long. The CDR3 region is CSASLAGGTYEQYF. The CDR3 DNA reads as TGCAGTGCTAGTTTAGCGGGAGGGACCTACGAGCAGTACTTC.

The DNA for the CDR3 is TGCGCCAGCAGCCAAGATGAAGGGAGGGAAGAGACCCAGTACTTC. This translates into CASSQDEGREETQYF. The rearrangement joins TRBV4-1 to TRBJ2-5; 7 bases align to TRBD2. Germline V lookup: CDR1 MGHRA, CDR2 YSYEKL. The CDR3 is made up of 15 amino acids. V gave up 0 bases and J gave up 3 bases; unmatched junction bases: 4.

CDR3 bases: TGCAGCGTGAAGGGCGGGGTTAGCACAGATACGCAGTATTTT. Protein product: CSVKGGVSTDTQYF. V usage is TRBV29-1 and J usage is TRBJ2-3, with a tentative D call TRBD2 (6 bases). Per germline, CDR1 SQVTM and CDR2 ANQGSEA. CDR3 length: 14 amino acids. V was pared by 6 bases and J by 0 bases, with 13 bases between.

This clonotype showed up just a few times. V gene TRBV2 combines with J gene TRBJ1-1, with 7 bases fitting TRBD1. This CDR3 contains 13 residues. Trimming at V came to 4 bases and at J to 4 bases, leaving 3 bases not matched to a gene. Germline-derived CDR1 and CDR2 are SNHLY and FYNNEI. The CDR3 is CASSADRATEAFF. CDR3 DNA: TGTGCCAGCAGTGCTGACAGGGCCACTGAAGCTTTCTTT.

This clonotype was recorded only once. The chain joins TRBV7-9 to TRBJ1-3; 8 positions agree with TRBD1. Trimming removed 1 base from V and 1 base from J; junction bases left unmatched: 3. The CDR3 runs to 16 residues. Germline V gives CDR1 SEHNR, CDR2 FQNEAQ (reference sequence). CDR3 sequence: CASSLGTGPSGNTIYF. CDR3 coding DNA: TGTGCCAGCAGCTTAGGGACAGGGCCATCTGGAAACACCATATATTTT.

V and J are TRBV25-1 and TRBJ1-2; 7 bases are a match to TRBD1. This CDR3 is built from 16 residues. Germline V CDR1 and CDR2: MGHDK, SYGVNS. After removal of 2 bases from V and 5 bases from J, the junction contained 11 bases not matched to a gene. DNA of the CDR3: TGTGCCAGCAGTGAACGTAGGTCAGGGGGAAGGTATGGCTACACCTTC. Translation gives CASSERRSGGRYGYTF.

The chain combines TRBV19 with TRBJ1-5, with unresolved D. This CDR3 is built from 15 residues. CDR1 LNHDA and CDR2 SQIVND come from the germline V gene (reference sequence). V was clipped by 3 bases and J by 5 bases, with 14 bases between them. CDR3 protein: CASSIYEGGYQPQHF. The DNA for the CDR3 is TGTGCCAGTAGTATTTATGAAGGCGGATATCAGCCCCAGCATTTT.

Note on this clonotype: Since a much larger clone is just one base distant, this may be a read error. The rearrangement joins TRBV2 to TRBJ1-2; D not resolved. CDR3 length: 13 amino acids. V was trimmed by 4 bases and J by 4 bases, leaving 10 bases between them. The germline CDR1 and CDR2 sequences are SNHLY and FYNNEI. The CDR3 region has the DNA TGTGCCAGCAGTGGAGCATGGGCCTATGGCTACACCTTC. Translation gives CASSGAWAYGYTF.

A few counts support this clonotype. J is TRBJ1-1 and V is TRBV10-3; D possibly corresponds to TRBD1 (6 bases). The V end lost 4 bases, the J end lost 5 bases, and 11 bases lay between the germline ends. The CDR3 covers 13 residues. Germline CDR1 ENHRY, CDR2 SYGVKD. Here the CDR3 DNA reads TGTGCCATCAGTGTGAGGGGGGATACTGAAGCTTTCTTT. Encoded protein: CAISVRGDTEAFF.

This clonotype was counted only a few times. The chain couples TRBV7-9 to TRBJ2-7; maybe TRBD2 (6 bases). CDR3 size: 13 residues. Germline V gene sequence: CDR1 SEHNR, CDR2 FQNEAQ (reference sequence). The V end lost 5 bases, the J end lost 6 bases, and 14 bases lay between the germline ends. DNA for the CDR3: TGTGCCAGCAGCCAACGGGGAGCGGGCGAGCAGTACTTC. Protein product: CASSQRGAGEQYF.

This clonotype was counted only a few times. This sequence joins TRBV9 and TRBJ1-1; the D is unclear. Germline CDR1 reads SGDLS; CDR2 reads YYNGEE. Trimming pared 4 bases from V and 0 bases from J, leaving 22 bases between. This CDR3 spans 18 amino acids. This CDR3 is CASSHGLPDTLMNTEAFF. The CDR3 DNA reads TGTGCCAGCAGCCATGGCCTACCTGATACACTCATGAACACTGAAGCTTTCTTT.

The sample holds a few counts of this clonotype. This chain links TRBV9 with TRBJ1-2; D may be TRBD1 (6 bases). V was pared by 6 bases and J by 8 bases, with 29 bases between. Germline values: CDR1 SGDLS, CDR2 YYNGEE. The CDR3 runs 17 residues. The CDR3 loop is CASTPSGAIGGPRGYTF. As DNA, the CDR3 is TGTGCCAGCACCCCGTCTGGGGCTATCGGGGGCCCTAGAGGCTACACCTTC.

The V and J genes are TRBV5-8 and TRBJ2-7, with a weak D call TRBD1 (6 bases). This CDR3 comprises 14 residues. Trimming stripped 3 bases from V and 5 bases from J, with 15 bases between. The germline CDR1 and CDR2 sequences are SGHTS and YDEGEE. CDR3 DNA: TGTGCCAGCAGCTCAACCGAAGGGACAAACGAGCAGTACTTC. It is translated as CASSSTEGTNEQYF.

This sequence joins TRBV14 and TRBJ1-3; D is undetermined. The germline V and J ends were trimmed by 6 bases and 2 bases, with 11 bases remaining between them. CDR1 and CDR2 (germline): SGHDN, FVKESK. This CDR3 spans 14 amino acids. Here the CDR3 DNA reads TGTGCCAGCAGTCCGATCGGTCCTGGAAACACCATATATTTT. It translates to CASSPIGPGNTIYF. Together with reference TRBV14 and TRBJ1-3, the CDR3 gives the full variable domain: EAGVTQFPSHSVIEKGQTVTLRCDPISGHDNLYWYRRVMGKEIKFLLHFVKESKQDESGMPNNRFLAERTGGTYSTLKVQPAELEDSGVYFCASSPIGPGNTIYFGEGSWLTVV.

This rearrangement joins TRBV12-3 or TRBV12-4 to TRBJ1-5; TRBD1 matches at 7 bases. V gave up 6 bases and J gave up 7 bases; unmatched junction bases: 9. The CDR3 sequence is 14 residues long. CDR3 in DNA: TGTGCCAGCAGCCACCAGGGGGGAGGCCAGCCCCAGCATTTT. Its translation: CASSHQGGGQPQHF.

This clonotype was detected only a few times. The chain links TRBV29-1 to TRBJ2-7, with D perhaps matching TRBD2 (5 bases). This CDR3 has 13 residues. CDR1 is SQVTM, CDR2 ANQGSEA, per germline. The ends were cut back, 5 bases at V and 0 bases at J, with 11 bases in the middle. The CDR3 protein is CSVFGVLSYEQYF. The CDR3 DNA reads TGCAGCGTTTTCGGGGTTCTCTCCTACGAGCAGTACTTC.

The chain links TRBV5-5 to TRBJ2-7; TRBD2 matches at 7 bases. V gave up 1 base and J gave up 0 bases; unmatched junction bases: 4. CDR1 is SGHKS, CDR2 YYEKEE, per germline (reference sequence). The CDR3 runs 15 residues. The CDR3 DNA is TGTGCCAGCAGCTTGCGGCTAGCGGTCTCCTACGAGCAGTACTTC. Its protein product is CASSLRLAVSYEQYF.

This chain connects TRBV5-1 to TRBJ1-4, with 7 bases aligning to TRBD1. Trimming cost V 4 bases and J 6 bases; bases outside gene matches: 6. The CDR3 consists of 14 residues. Germline V gene data show CDR1 as SGHRS and CDR2 as YFSETQ. In DNA form, the CDR3 reads TGCGCCAGCAGCAGACAGGGAGGGGATGAAAAACTGTTTTTT. Translation: CASSRQGGDEKLFF.

V usage is TRBV6-5 and J usage is TRBJ1-5; D is possibly TRBD1 (6 bases). Looked up from germline, CDR1 is MNHEY and CDR2 is SVGAGI. The CDR3 has 15 amino acids. Trimming removed 6 bases at V and 6 bases at J, with 18 bases between. The CDR3 DNA follows: TGTGCCAGCAGAAAGACCGGGGGGGGCGTTCAGCCCCAGCATTTT. It encodes CASRKTGGGVQPQHF.

This clonotype has just a few counts. The chain has TRBV10-2 and TRBJ2-3, with D hard to call. This CDR3 has 14 residues. V gave up 4 bases and J gave up 0 bases, with 8 bases separating them. Germline V gene lookup returns CDR1 WSHSY and CDR2 SAAADI. The CDR3 nucleotides are TGCGCCAGCAGTGTCGGACGGAGCACAGATACGCAGTATTTT. Amino acid sequence: CASSVGRSTDTQYF.